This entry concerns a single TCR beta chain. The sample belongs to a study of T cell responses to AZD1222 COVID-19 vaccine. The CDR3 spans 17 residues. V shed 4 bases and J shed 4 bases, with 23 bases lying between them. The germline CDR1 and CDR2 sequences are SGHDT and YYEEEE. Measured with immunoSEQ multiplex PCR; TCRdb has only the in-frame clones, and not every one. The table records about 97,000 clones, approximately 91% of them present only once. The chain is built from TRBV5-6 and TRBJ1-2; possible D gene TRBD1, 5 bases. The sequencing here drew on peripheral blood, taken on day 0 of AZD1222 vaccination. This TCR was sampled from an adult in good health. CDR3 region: CASSPEGIGTHSYGYTF. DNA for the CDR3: TGTGCCAGCAGCCCGGAAGGGATCGGGACTCACAGCTATGGCTACACCTTC. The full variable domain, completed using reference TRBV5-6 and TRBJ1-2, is DAGVTQSPTHLIKTRGQQVTLRCSPKSGHDTVSWYQQALGQGPQFIFQYYEEEERQRGNFPDRFSGHQFPNYSSELNVNALLLGDSALYLCASSPEGIGTHSYGYTFGSGTRLTVV.